This T cell receptor (beta chain) was profiled in a study of naive and memory T cell subsets. This CDR3 spans 18 amino acids. The V segment lost 3 bases and the J segment 1 base; nucleotides outside the gene matches: 10. CDR1 is ENHRY and CDR2 is SYGVKD in the germline V gene. The treatment was: skin biopsy from PPD injection site in Mantoux-positive individual. Reverse transcription used DNase-treated unsorted total RNA, aiming for about 1 to 1000 ng. This clonotype was observed at least ten times. Blood and skin TCR RNA was reverse transcribed with alpha and beta constant primers. TCRdb reprocessed the UMI-ligation and nested PCR reads with MiXCR, giving one entry per CDR3 protein. The sample contains 17,000 or so distinct CDR3 sequences, 8% to 10% of which appear only once.

The chain links TRBV10-3 to TRBJ2-1, with 9 bases aligning to TRBD2. This clonotype was sampled from an adult in good health. Sample: skin, taken from a tuberculin skin test site. The CDR3 coding sequence is TGTGCCATCAGTGATGGACTAGCGCCCGAATTTTCCTACAATGAGCAGTTCTTC. It encodes CAISDGLAPEFSYNEQFF.